The 16 T cell receptor beta chains below all came from one sample that was sequenced in a study of breast tumors, draining lymph nodes, adjacent tissues. The lymph nodes were axillary draining lymph nodes from breast cancer patients. One entry per CDR3 protein results from TCRdb running MiXCR on the multiplex PCR reads. The table has 85,000 to 130,000 distinct CDR3 sequences, around 30% seen once. Sequenced input: axillary lymph node tissue. The receptors here all came from a female donor with breast cancer. Some clones in this sample may be carry-over from other donors' samples.

This clonotype has only a few counts. A clone one base away is much larger, so this may be a read error. V and J are TRBV4-2 and TRBJ1-5, with D hard to call. This CDR3 contains 15 residues. Germline CDR1 is LGHNA and CDR2 is YNFKEQ. CDR3 bases: TGTGCCAGCAACCAAGAGTTAGGCAGCAATCAGCCCCAGCATTTT. It encodes CASNQELGSNQPQHF.

This clonotype has a count of ten or more. The genes are TRBV9 and TRBJ2-1, with 9 positions matching TRBD1. V dropped 3 bases and J dropped 4; count of bases not matched to a gene: 11. The length of the CDR3 is 17 residues. The germline gives CDR1 SGDLS, CDR2 YYNGEE. CDR3 coding DNA: TGTGCCAGCAGCGGCGGGACAGGGCGACGGGAGTACAATGAGCAGTTCTTC. Protein product: CASSGGTGRREYNEQFF.

This clonotype has a count of ten or more. For the CDR3, the DNA is TGCGCCAGCAGTGAGGATGCGAATGAAAAACTGTTTTTT. It translates to CASSEDANEKLFF. The rearrangement links TRBV10-1 to TRBJ1-4, with unresolved D. V shed 2 bases and J shed 5 bases, with 6 bases lying between them. CDR3 length: 13 residues. Germline V gives CDR1 WNHNN, CDR2 SYGVQD (reference sequence).

This chain links TRBV7-9 with TRBJ2-7; 8 bases agree with TRBD1. The CDR3 length is 16 residues. V was clipped by 8 bases and J by 6 bases; unmatched bases: 18. CDR1 and CDR2 (germline): SEHNR, FQNEAQ (reference sequence). The CDR3: CASAEGLGGRGREQYF. The CDR3 DNA reads as TGTGCCAGCGCCGAGGGACTCGGGGGCAGGGGGCGCGAGCAGTACTTC.

This clonotype was counted at least ten times. This chain's CDR3 is CASSPNTGFNQPQHF. CDR3 coding DNA: TGTGCCAGCTCACCAAATACAGGTTTCAATCAGCCCCAGCATTTT. This chain uses TRBV18 with TRBJ1-5, with D possibly being TRBD1 (5 bases). The CDR3 spans 15 residues. Trimming removed 2 bases from V and 3 bases from J, with 11 bases in between. Germline values: CDR1 KGHSH, CDR2 LQKENI.

This clonotype was counted ten times or more. The chain is built from TRBV12-3 or TRBV12-4 and TRBJ2-2; TRBD1 matches 7 bases. The CDR3 has 19 amino acids. Trimming at V came to 1 base and at J to 8 bases, leaving 19 bases not matched to a gene. The CDR3 DNA follows: TGTGCCAGCAGTTTAGGAAGTGGGTGGACAGGAGGTAGGGGTGGGGAGCTGTTTTTT. It yields the protein CASSLGSGWTGGRGGELFF.

Ten or more counts support this clonotype. This chain connects TRBV6-1 to TRBJ2-7; 7 bases are shared with TRBD1. V was clipped by 1 base and J by 2 bases; unmatched bases: 5. From germline, CDR1 is MNHNS and CDR2 SASEGT. This CDR3 region has 15 residues. The CDR3 sequence is CASSEGGTVPYEQYF. The DNA of the CDR3 is TGTGCCAGCAGTGAAGGGGGGACAGTCCCCTACGAGCAGTACTTC.

Worth noting for this clonotype: A much larger clone sits a single nucleotide away, making a read error possible. The chain employs TRBV6-5 and TRBJ1-5; no clear D gene. The J call may be mistaken, given a closer DNA end match to TRBJ2-3. The germline V gene has CDR1 MNHEY and CDR2 SVGAGI. The CDR3 sequence is 14 residues long. The CDR3 protein is CASSHSVGSQPQYF. CDR3 nucleotide sequence: TGTGCCAGCAGTCACTCGGTGGGAAGTCAGCCCCAGTATTTT.

This clonotype has ten or more counts. The V call is TRBV7-3, the J call TRBJ2-1; perhaps TRBD2 as D (5 bases). The V end was cut by 1 base, the J end by 5 bases, with 21 bases between. This CDR3 region has 18 residues. Germline assignment: CDR1 SGHTA and CDR2 FQGTGA. For the CDR3, the DNA is TGTGCCAGCAGCTTAAGTGGCAGACCAGCTTCGGGAAACAATGAGCAGTTCTTC. Protein product: CASSLSGRPASGNNEQFF.

Turning to this clonotype: It is likely a read error, because the conserved phenylalanine at the end of the CDR3 is missing. Because the CDR3's place on the DNA is in doubt, the DNA is left out and the CDR3 is given as listed by TCRdb. The chain couples TRBV6-6 to TRBJ2-7; TRBD1, as called in the table, went unchecked against the DNA. The germline V gene encodes CDR1 MNHNY and CDR2 SVGAGI (reference sequence). The CDR3 extends over 9 residues, inclusive of both ends. The CDR3 sequence: CASSDLPGQ.

The gene calls are TRBV2 and TRBJ1-2; possibly TRBD1 for D (5 bases). This CDR3 region has 12 residues. The V end was cut by 4 bases, the J end by 8 bases, with 11 bases between. Germline V lookup: CDR1 SNHLY, CDR2 FYNNEI. CDR3 bases: TGTGCCAGCAGTGCTTCGCAGGGAGGCTACACCTTC. This gives the protein CASSASQGGYTF.

Details on this clonotype: Given the absence of the conserved phenylalanine or tryptophan at the CDR3 end, a read error is likely. The chain recombines TRBV11-2 with TRBJ2-6; D is uncertain. The CDR3 is 15 amino acids. Germline-derived CDR1 and CDR2 are SGHAT and FQNNGV. V was pared by 5 bases and J by 2 bases, with 10 bases between. The CDR3 spells CASSQDTAGANVLTL. CDR3 in DNA: TGTGCCAGCAGCCAAGATACCGCTGGGGCCAACGTCCTGACTCTC.

This clonotype was counted many times. The CDR3 coding sequence is TGTGCCAGCAGTCCTACAGGAGGTTCTTCCTACGAGCAGTACTTC. It is translated as CASSPTGGSSYEQYF. The chain joins TRBV28 to TRBJ2-7; D may be TRBD1 or TRBD2 (5 bases each). V was clipped by 5 bases and J by 1 base, with 15 bases between them. This CDR3 is 15 amino acids long. CDR1 MDHEN and CDR2 SYDVKM come from the germline V gene.

A word on this clonotype: This may be a read error, as it is one base from a much larger clone. The DNA is omitted, as the CDR3 cannot be located on it reliably, and the CDR3 follows TCRdb's listing. The J gene is TRBJ2-6, the V gene TRBV7-3. Per germline, CDR1 SGHTA and CDR2 FQGTGA. The CDR3 is 15 amino acids long, termini counted. This chain's CDR3 is CASSSVGAGANVLPF.

This clonotype was detected many times. This rearrangement joins TRBV11-2 to TRBJ1-1; D unclear. Germline V gives CDR1 SGHAT, CDR2 FQNNGV. The CDR3 consists of 12 residues. The V end was cut by 2 bases, the J end by 10 bases, with 11 bases between. CDR3 in amino acids: CASSLMGSGAFF. For the CDR3, the DNA is TGTGCCAGCAGCTTAATGGGGTCGGGAGCTTTCTTT. Using reference TRBV11-2 and TRBJ1-1 for the parts outside the CDR3, the full variable domain is EAGVAQSPRYKIIEKRQSVAFWCNPISGHATLYWYQQILGQGPKLLIQFQNNGVVDDSQLPKDRFSAERLKGVDSTLKIQPAKLEDSAVYLCASSLMGSGAFFGQGTRLTVV.

This rearrangement joins TRBV7-3 to TRBJ2-5; D is possibly TRBD1 (6 bases). CDR3 size: 17 residues. CDR1 is SGHTA, CDR2 FQGTGA, per germline. V lost 5 bases and J 3 bases, leaving 22 bases between the germline ends. The CDR3 protein is CASSAGIGRGNEETQYF. In DNA form, the CDR3 reads TGTGCCAGCAGCGCAGGTATCGGCAGGGGTAATGAAGAGACCCAGTACTTC.